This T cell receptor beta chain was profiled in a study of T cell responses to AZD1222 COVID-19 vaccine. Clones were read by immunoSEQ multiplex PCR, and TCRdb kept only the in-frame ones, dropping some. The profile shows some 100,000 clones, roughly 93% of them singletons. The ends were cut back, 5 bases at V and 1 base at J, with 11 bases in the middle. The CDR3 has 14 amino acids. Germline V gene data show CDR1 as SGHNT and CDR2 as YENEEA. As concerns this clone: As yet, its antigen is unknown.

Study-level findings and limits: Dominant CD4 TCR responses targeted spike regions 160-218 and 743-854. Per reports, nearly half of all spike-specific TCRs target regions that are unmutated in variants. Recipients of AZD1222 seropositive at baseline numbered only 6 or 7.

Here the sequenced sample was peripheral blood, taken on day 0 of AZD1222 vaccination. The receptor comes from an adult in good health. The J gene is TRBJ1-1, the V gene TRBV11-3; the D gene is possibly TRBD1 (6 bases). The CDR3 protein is CASSEGGTNTEAFF. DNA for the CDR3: TGTGCCAGCAGCGAAGGGGGTACGAACACTGAAGCTTTCTTT. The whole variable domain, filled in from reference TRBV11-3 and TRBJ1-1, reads EAGVVQSPRYKIIEKKQPVAFWCNPISGHNTLYWYLQNLGQGPELLIRYENEEAVDDSQLPKDRFSAERLKGVDSTLKIQPAELGDSAVYLCASSEGGTNTEAFFGQGTRLTVV.